The sample holds one count of the clone carrying this TCR beta chain. The CDR3 spans 13 residues. The germline gives CDR1 LGHDT, CDR2 YNNKEL (reference sequence). The V end was cut by 1 base, the J end by 0 bases, with 3 bases between. Method: immunoSEQ multiplex PCR; TCRdb's copy keeps in-frame clones and lacks some. Here the sample spans about 92,000 clones, approximately 78% being singletons. The sample is drawn from a study of control samples from healthy donors and cancer patients. This TCR was recovered from a woman between 55 and 75 years old in good health. Sequencing was carried out using blood. This chain joins TRBV3-1 (or the pseudogene TRBV3-2) and TRBJ1-1; no clear D gene. The CDR3 is CASSQAVNTEAFF. The CDR3 coding sequence is TGTGCCAGCAGCCAAGCCGTGAACACTGAAGCTTTCTTT.